This T cell receptor beta chain is drawn from a study of blood T cell repertoires in COVID-19. Deletions cut 10 bases from V and 7 bases from J, with 20 bases between. From germline, CDR1 is LNHDA and CDR2 SQIVND (reference sequence). The length of the CDR3 is 14 residues. As originally analysed: Amplification of reference gene primers was used by the study to estimate nucleated cell counts. Here immunoSEQ multiplex PCR was the method, and the copy in TCRdb shows in-frame clones only, minus some. V, J and clone size reflect that table, while D and trimming were determined from the DNA. This sample has fewer than 65,000 clones, with 80% to 90% found just once.

The source of this sequence is a woman aged 80 or older with acute or convalescent COVID-19. The sequencing input was peripheral blood. The chain uses TRBV19 and TRBJ1-5, with a weak D call TRBD1 (5 bases). The CDR3 region has the DNA TGTGCCATCTCCCGCCAGGCAGGGCAACAGCCCCAGCATTTT. It yields the protein CAISRQAGQQPQHF.